This T cell receptor (beta chain) was recovered during a study of shared clonotypes between healthy human individuals. Study-level background: Three CD4 naive, three CD4 memory, two CD8 naive and one CD8 memory plate were used per donor. Whole-study findings and limits: Naive subsets typically showed greater estimated richness than memory subsets. Sequencing depth was a factor that was expected to affect clonotype sharing among donors.

Libraries were prepared by immunoSEQ multiplex PCR; TCRdb keeps only in-frame clonotypes and omits some of them. Of about 820,000 clones detected, roughly 92% appear once; the ten largest clones hold 24%. With regard to this clone: Its antigen remains unidentified.

Naive CD8 cells were CD45RO-negative, positively selected for CCR7, excluding terminally differentiated effector memory CD45RA+ cells. Every donor, a Caucasian adult, lived in Nashville, Tennessee. CDR3 length equals 16 residues. With 4 bases clipped from V and 4 bases from J, the junction kept 14 bases outside the gene matches. Germline CDR1 and CDR2: SGHDT and YYEEEE. This sequence was found in a man aged 25-40 years in good health. V is TRBV5-6 and J is TRBJ2-7; 7 positions match TRBD2. Sequenced input: naive CD8+ T cells sorted from blood. The DNA for the CDR3 is TGTGCCAGCAGCCCCGGGTGGGGAGGGAGGATGTACGAGCAGTACTTC. It encodes CASSPGWGGRMYEQYF.